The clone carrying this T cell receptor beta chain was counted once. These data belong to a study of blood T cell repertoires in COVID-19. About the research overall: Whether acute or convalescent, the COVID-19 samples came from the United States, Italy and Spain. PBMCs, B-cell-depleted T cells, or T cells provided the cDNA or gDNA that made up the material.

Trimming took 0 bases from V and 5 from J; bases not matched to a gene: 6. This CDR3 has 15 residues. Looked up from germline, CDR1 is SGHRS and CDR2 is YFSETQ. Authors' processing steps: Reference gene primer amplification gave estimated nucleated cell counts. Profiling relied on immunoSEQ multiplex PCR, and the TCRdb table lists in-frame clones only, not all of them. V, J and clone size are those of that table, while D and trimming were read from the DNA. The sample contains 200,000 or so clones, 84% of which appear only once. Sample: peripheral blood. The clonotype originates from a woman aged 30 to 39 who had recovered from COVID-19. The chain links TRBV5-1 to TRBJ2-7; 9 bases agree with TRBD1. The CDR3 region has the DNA TGCGCCAGCAGCTTGGGACAGGGGGTCTTCGACGAGCAGTACTTC. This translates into CASSLGQGVFDEQYF.